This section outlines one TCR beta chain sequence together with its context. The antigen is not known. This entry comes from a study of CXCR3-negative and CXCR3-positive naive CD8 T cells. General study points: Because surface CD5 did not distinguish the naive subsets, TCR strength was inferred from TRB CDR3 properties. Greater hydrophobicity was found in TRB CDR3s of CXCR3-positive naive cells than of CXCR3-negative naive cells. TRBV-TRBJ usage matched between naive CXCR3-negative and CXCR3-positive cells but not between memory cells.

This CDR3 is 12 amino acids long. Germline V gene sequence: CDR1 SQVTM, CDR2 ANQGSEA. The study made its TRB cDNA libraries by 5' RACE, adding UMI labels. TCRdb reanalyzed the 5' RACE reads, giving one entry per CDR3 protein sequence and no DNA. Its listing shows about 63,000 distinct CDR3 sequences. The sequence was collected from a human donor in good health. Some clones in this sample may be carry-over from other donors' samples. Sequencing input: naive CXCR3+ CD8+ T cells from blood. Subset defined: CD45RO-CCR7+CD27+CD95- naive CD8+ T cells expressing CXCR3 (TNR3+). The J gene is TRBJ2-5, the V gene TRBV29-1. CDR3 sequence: CSVEDLGQTQYF.